The clone carrying this T cell receptor (beta chain) was recorded many times. V was cut by 8 bases and J by 1 base, with 14 bases left in between. The CDR3 consists of 15 residues. The germline CDR1 and CDR2 sequences are SNHLY and FYNNEI. This sample stems from a study of T-cell reconstitution after alpha-beta-depleted transplantation in children. Unique molecular identifiers were used in preparing the TCRbeta library. TCRdb analysed the PCR reads with MiXCR anew, one entry per CDR3 protein. The sample yields about 610,000 distinct CDR3 sequences, about 10% seen once. Sequenced material: PBMCs from the stem cell graft donor, taken from the stem cell graft. J is TRBJ2-2 and V is TRBV2; possibly TRBD2 for D (7 bases). This TCR derives from a human donor who donated a stem cell graft to a child with acute myeloid leukemia. The CDR3 nucleotides are TGTGCCAGCCGGAATAGGGGGGGGAACACCGGGGAGCTGTTTTTT. The encoded protein is CASRNRGGNTGELFF.